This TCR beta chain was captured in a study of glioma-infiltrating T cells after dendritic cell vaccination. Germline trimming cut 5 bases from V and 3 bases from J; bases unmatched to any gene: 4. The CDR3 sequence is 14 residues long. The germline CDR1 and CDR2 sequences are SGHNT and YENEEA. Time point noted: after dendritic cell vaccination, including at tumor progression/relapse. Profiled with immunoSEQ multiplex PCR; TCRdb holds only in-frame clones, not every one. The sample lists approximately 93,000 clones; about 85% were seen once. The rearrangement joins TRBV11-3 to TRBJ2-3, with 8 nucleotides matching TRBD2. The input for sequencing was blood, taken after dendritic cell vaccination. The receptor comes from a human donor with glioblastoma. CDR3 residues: CASSQGLVTDTQYF. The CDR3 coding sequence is TGTGCCAGCAGCCAGGGACTAGTGACAGATACGCAGTATTTT.